The entry below gives a single TCR beta chain sequence along with its context. No cognate antigen has been identified for it. No qualities accompany the bases; no much larger clone lies one base away. Deletion took 3 bases off V and 14 bases off J, with a span of 14 bases between the germline ends. In the germline V gene (reference sequence), CDR1 corresponds to DFQATT and CDR2 to SNEGSKA. The cysteine opens and the phenylalanine closes a CDR3 of 11 amino acids. The sequence is cut down to CDR3 DNA, 33 bases in frame from base 1. The data derive from a study of shared clonotypes between healthy human individuals (dated by TCRdb to the early 2020s). Turning to the overall study: A couple of women and a few men aged 18 to 49 years were included in the cohort. Per donor, leukapheresis produced somewhere between about 0.8 and 9.5 billion PBMCs. Blood TCR repertoires of a handful of healthy adults were deeply sequenced to estimate repertoire size and the extent of clonotype sharing between individuals. Libraries were prepared and TCR repertoires were sequenced by different laboratories using diverse techniques, in order to increase sequencing depth and limit assay-specific biases. Overall study results and their limits: Because the study included only a small number of donors, the genetic and exposure-history diversity represented was limited. Pairwise subsampling led to the expectation that sequencing depth would affect the degree of clonotype sharing among donors. Sampling was limited to blood, and TCR repertoires in tissue likely differ from TCR repertoires in blood.

Donors were healthy HIV-negative adults with no recently reported acute infections or vaccinations. Only Caucasian adults living in Nashville, Tennessee, USA were represented among the donors. For unsorted samples, 75 million to 100 million PBMCs were counted and genomic DNA was extracted with the QIAamp DNA Blood Mini kit. Blood was collected by leukapheresis, and PBMCs were isolated by Ficoll-Histopaque density gradient centrifugation and then cryopreserved in liquid nitrogen vapor phase. Using the deep immunoSEQ assay, TCR CDR3 regions were amplified from genomic DNA by multiplex PCR. Extracted genomic DNA from each cell subset was spread evenly across all wells of several immunoSEQ 96-well plates, with each plate serving as a replicate. For unsorted PBMC, around 310 ng of genomic DNA, equivalent to around 30,000 T cell genomes, went into each replicate PCR. Unsorted PBMC genomic DNA was sequenced across ten immunoSEQ deep assay plates. Purified libraries were measured with a Qubit 3.0 fluorometer, size-checked on a Bioanalyzer 2100, and measured again with the KAPA Library Quantification kit. Each immunoSEQ 96-well plate was sequenced on its own single-read 150-cycle Illumina NextSeq 550 flow cell. As for how the authors treated the data: The immunoSEQ output contained only junctional sequences without quality scores, so filtering could not match that applied to full-length reads. Sequences were annotated with PyIR, a Python wrapper for IgBLAST v1.9, and V/J genes and CDR3 were assigned using IMGT germline references. Reads were removed for weak V/J assignments (E-value above 1e-6), missing CDR3, stop codons, out-of-frame junctions, or ambiguous translated residues. V3J clonotypes were defined as sequences sharing the same inferred V gene, J gene, and CDR3 amino acid sequence. To compute the percentage overlap between repertoires, the number of shared unique clonotypes was divided by the size of the smaller repertoire. Three approaches were used to assess repertoire richness: RTK rarefaction, the Chao1 estimator, and Recon v2.1 estimates of unobserved clonotypes. Imported from immuneACCESS, the table was reduced by TCRdb to in-frame sequences with V and J called. These copies leave out some clones; in studies compared against another copy, an unresolved V gene accounts for under half, and the cause of the remainder is not known. The D gene and trimming were derived from the DNA, and the V and J assignments and clone size from that table. The sample yields over 400,000 clones; about 78% were counted once. More than 10% of the sample comes from the top ten.

The sequence links TRBV20-1 to TRBJ2-1; TRBD2 might be the D gene, on 6 matching bases. This receptor was obtained from a woman in her 40s in good health. Some clones in this sample may be carry-over from other donors' samples. Sequencing was carried out using PBMCs. The CDR3 region reads CSARHSSEKFF. The bases are TGCAGTGCTAGGCATTCTAGCGAAAAGTTCTTC.